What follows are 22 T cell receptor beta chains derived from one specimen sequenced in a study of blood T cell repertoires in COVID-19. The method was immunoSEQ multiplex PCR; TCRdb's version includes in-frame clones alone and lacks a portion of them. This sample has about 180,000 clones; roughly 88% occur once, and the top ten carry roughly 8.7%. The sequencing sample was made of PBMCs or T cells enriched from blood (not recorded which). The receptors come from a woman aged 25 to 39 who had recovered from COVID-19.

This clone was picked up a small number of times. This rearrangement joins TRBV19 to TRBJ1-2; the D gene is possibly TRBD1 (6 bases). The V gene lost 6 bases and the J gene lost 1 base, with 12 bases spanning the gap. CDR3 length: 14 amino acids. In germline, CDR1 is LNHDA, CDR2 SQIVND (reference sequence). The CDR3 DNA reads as TGTGCCAGTAGCGAGACAGGATTTAACTATGGCTACACCTTC. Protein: CASSETGFNYGYTF.

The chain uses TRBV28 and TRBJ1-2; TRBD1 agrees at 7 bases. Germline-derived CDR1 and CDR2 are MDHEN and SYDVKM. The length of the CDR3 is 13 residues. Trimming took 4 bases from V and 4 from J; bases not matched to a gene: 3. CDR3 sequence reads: CASSWQGGYGYTF. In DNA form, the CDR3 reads TGTGCCAGCAGTTGGCAGGGGGGCTATGGCTACACCTTC.

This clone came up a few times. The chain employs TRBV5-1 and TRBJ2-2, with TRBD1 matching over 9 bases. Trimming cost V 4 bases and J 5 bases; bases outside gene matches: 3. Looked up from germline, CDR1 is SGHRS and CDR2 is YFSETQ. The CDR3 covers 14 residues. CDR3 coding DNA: TGCGCCAGCAGCCCCGACAGGGGGACCGGGGAGCTGTTTTTT. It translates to CASSPDRGTGELFF.

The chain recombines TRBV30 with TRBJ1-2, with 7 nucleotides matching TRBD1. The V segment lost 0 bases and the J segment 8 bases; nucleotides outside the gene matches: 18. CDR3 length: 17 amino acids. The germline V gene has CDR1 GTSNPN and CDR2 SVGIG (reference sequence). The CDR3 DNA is TGTGCCTGGAGTGTACCGGTGTCAGGGGGTACTTTAAGGGGCTACACCTTC. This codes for CAWSVPVSGGTLRGYTF.

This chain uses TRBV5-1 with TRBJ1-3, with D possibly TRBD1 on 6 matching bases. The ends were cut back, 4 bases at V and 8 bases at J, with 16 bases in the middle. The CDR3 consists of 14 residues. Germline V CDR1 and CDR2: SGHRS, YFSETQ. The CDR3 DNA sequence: TGCGCCAGCAGCCCAAGCAGGGGAGTTGACACCATATATTTT. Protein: CASSPSRGVDTIYF.

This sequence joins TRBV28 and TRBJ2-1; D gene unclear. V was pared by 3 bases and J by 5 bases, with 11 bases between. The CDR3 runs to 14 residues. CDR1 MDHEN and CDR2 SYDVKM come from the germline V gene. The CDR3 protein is CASSFLGGDNEQFF. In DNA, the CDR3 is TGTGCCAGCAGTTTTCTCGGCGGCGACAATGAGCAGTTCTTC.

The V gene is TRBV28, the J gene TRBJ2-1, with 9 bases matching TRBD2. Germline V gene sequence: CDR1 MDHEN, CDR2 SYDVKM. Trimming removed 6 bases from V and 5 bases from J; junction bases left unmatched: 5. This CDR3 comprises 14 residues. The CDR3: CASSRTSAHNEQFF. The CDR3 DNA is TGTGCCAGCAGCCGGACTAGCGCTCACAATGAGCAGTTCTTC.

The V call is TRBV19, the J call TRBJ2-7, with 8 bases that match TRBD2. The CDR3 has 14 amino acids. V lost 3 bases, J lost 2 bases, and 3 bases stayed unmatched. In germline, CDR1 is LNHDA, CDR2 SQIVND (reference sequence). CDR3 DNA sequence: TGTGCCAGTAGTATTAGCGGGGCGGCCTACGAGCAGTACTTC. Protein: CASSISGAAYEQYF. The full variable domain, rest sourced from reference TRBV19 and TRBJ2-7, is DGGITQSPKYLFRKEGQNVTLSCEQNLNHDAMYWYRQDPGQGLRLIYYSQIVNDFQKGDIAEGYSVSREKKESFPLTVTSAQKNPTAFYLCASSISGAAYEQYFGPGTRLTVT.

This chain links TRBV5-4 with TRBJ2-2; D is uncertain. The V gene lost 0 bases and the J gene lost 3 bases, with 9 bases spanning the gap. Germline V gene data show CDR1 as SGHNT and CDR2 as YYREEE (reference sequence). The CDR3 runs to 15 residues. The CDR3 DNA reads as TGTGCCAGCAGCTTGGCCCCTGAGGACACCGGGGAGCTGTTTTTT. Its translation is CASSLAPEDTGELFF.

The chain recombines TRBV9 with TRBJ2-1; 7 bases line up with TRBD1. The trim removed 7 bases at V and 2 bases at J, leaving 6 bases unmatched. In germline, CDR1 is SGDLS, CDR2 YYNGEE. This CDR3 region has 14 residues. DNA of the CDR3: TGTGCCAGCGGAAGTCAGGGGGCCTACAATGAGCAGTTCTTC. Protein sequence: CASGSQGAYNEQFF.

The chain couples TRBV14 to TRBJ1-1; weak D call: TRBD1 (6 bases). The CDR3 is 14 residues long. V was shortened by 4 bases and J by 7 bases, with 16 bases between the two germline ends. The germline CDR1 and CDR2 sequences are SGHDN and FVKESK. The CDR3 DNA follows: TGTGCCAGCAGCCTAGCGACAGGTGGACTTGAAGCTTTCTTT. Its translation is CASSLATGGLEAFF.

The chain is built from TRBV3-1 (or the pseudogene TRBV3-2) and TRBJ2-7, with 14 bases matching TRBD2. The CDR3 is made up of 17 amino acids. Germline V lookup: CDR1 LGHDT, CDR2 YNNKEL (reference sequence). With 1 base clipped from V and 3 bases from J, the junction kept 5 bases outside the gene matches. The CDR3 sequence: CASSQGTSGRYGYEQYF. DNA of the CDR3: TGTGCCAGCAGCCAAGGGACTAGCGGGAGGTATGGCTACGAGCAGTACTTC.

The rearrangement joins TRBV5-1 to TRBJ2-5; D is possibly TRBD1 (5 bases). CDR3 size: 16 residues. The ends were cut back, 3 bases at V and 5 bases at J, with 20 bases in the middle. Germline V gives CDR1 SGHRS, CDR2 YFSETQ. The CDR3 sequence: CASSYITVSGLETQYF. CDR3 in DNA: TGCGCCAGCAGCTACATAACCGTGTCAGGGTTGGAGACCCAGTACTTC.

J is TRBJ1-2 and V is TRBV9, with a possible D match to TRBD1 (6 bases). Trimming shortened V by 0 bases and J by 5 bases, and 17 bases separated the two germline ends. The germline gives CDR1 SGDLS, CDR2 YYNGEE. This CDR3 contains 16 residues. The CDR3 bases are TGTGCCAGCAGCGTAGATCCAGGGGAGTTTGCGTATGGCTACACCTTC. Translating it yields CASSVDPGEFAYGYTF.

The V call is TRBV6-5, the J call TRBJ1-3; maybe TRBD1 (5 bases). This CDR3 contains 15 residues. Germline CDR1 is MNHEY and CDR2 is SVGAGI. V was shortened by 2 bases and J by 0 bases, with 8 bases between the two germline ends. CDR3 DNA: TGTGCCAGCAGTTACGGGGGGAGCTCTGGAAACACCATATATTTT. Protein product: CASSYGGSSGNTIYF.

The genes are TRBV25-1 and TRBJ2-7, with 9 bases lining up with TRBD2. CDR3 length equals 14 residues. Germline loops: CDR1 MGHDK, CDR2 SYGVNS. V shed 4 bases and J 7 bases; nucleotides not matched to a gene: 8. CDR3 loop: CASSGGGEVTEQYF. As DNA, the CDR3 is TGTGCCAGCAGTGGCGGGGGGGAGGTAACTGAGCAGTACTTC.

The CDR3 reads CSVKGQGVHYLNTEAFF. CDR3 nucleotides: TGCAGCGTGAAGGGACAGGGGGTCCATTATTTGAACACTGAAGCTTTCTTT. The chain is built from TRBV29-1 and TRBJ1-1, with 11 bases lining up with TRBD1. Germline CDR1 SQVTM, CDR2 ANQGSEA. The CDR3 has 17 amino acids. With 6 bases clipped from V and 0 bases from J, the junction kept 12 bases outside the gene matches. The full variable domain, with the rest looked up from reference TRBV29-1 and TRBJ1-1, is SAVISQKPSRDICQRGTSLTIQCQVDSQVTMMFWYRQQPGQSLTLIATANQGSEATYESGFVIDKFPISRPNLTFSTLTVSNMSPEDSSIYLCSVKGQGVHYLNTEAFFGQGTRLTVV.

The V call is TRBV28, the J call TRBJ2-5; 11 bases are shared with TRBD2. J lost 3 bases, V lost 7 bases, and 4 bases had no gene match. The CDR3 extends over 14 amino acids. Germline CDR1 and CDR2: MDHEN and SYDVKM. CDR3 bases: TGTGCCAGCAAGCCGGGACTAGCGGAAGAGACCCAGTACTTC. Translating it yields CASKPGLAEETQYF.

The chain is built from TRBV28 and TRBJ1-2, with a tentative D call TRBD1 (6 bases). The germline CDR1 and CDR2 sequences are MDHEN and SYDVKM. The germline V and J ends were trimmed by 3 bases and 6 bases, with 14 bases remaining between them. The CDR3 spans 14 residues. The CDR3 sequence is CASSFQGKVHGYTF. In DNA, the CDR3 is TGTGCCAGCAGTTTTCAGGGGAAGGTCCATGGCTACACCTTC.

Here the CDR3 DNA reads TGTGCCAGCAGCCAGCAGGGACTTGGCACAGATACGCAGTATTTT. Protein: CASSQQGLGTDTQYF. This chain uses TRBV3-1 (or the pseudogene TRBV3-2) with TRBJ2-3, with D possibly being TRBD2 (6 bases). CDR3 size: 15 residues. The germline V and J ends were trimmed by 3 bases and 1 base, with 11 bases remaining between them. Germline V gives CDR1 LGHDT, CDR2 YNNKEL (reference sequence).

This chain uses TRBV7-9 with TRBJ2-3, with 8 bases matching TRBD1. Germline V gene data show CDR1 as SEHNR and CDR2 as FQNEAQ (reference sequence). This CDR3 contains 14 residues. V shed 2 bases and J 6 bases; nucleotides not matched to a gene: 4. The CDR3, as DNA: TGTGCCAGCAGCTTAACCGACAGGGGCGATACGCAGTATTTT. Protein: CASSLTDRGDTQYF.

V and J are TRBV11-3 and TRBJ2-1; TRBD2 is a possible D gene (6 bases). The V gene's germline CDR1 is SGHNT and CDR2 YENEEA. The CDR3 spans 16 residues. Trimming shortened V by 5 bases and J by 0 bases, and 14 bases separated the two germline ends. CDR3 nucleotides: TGTGCCAGCAGCCCAAGGGACTCGAGCTCCTACAATGAGCAGTTCTTC. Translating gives CASSPRDSSSYNEQFF.